Given below is one TCR beta chain in context. This entry comes from a study of T cells in Graves' hyperthyroidism and ophthalmopathy. Using RNA transcripts as the source, TCR beta CDR3 regions were amplified. Using the HTBI primer set, a first-round RT-PCR was run on the TCR CDR3. TCRdb redid the calling of the multiplex PCR reads with MiXCR, one entry per CDR3 protein. Among hundreds of thousands of distinct CDR3 sequences listed, 13% to 15% were seen once. This CDR3 comprises 18 residues. CDR1 DFQATT and CDR2 SNEGSKA come from the germline V gene (reference sequence). This receptor was taken from a woman aged 18-35 years with Graves' hyperthyroidism. Material: blood. The V call is TRBV20-1, the J call TRBJ2-1; 13 bases map to TRBD2. The end of the DNA aligns better with TRBJ2-7, so the J call may be wrong. For the CDR3, the DNA is TGCAGTGCTAGAGATACTAGCGGGAGGGGAGGTAGATACAATGAGCAGTACTTC. This encodes CSARDTSGRGGRYNEQYF.